This T cell receptor (beta chain) originates from a study of blood T cell repertoires in COVID-19. This table comes from immunoSEQ multiplex PCR, and its TCRdb copy is limited to in-frame clones, with some not included. The data show 320,000 or so clones, over 80% seen once. A single count supports this clone. With 4 bases clipped from V and 7 bases from J, the junction kept 4 bases outside the gene matches. Germline CDR1 WSHSY, CDR2 SAAADI. The CDR3 consists of 13 residues. The source material was PBMCs or T cells enriched from blood (not recorded which). The sequence was collected from a man aged 25-45 years who had recovered from COVID-19. The chain carries TRBV10-2 and TRBJ2-1; 7 bases map to TRBD2. The CDR3 DNA reads as TGCGCCAGCAGTGTTCCGGGAGGTAATGAGCAGTTCTTC. This gives the protein CASSVPGGNEQFF.